Shown below are 21 T cell receptor beta chains from a single sample sequenced in a study of PD-L1 blockade in urothelial cancer. The time point is: pretreatment peripheral blood. Assay used: immunoSEQ multiplex PCR; TCRdb lists only in-frame clones, some missing. Seen here are 90,000 to 100,000 clones, around 90% observed once, and the top ten hold approximately 1.5%. The starting material was PBMCs, obtained around atezolizumab (anti-PD-L1) treatment. Receptors were obtained from a man in his fifties or sixties with urothelial cancer.

The gene calls are TRBV15 and TRBJ2-7; D is uncertain. Germline values: CDR1 LNHNV, CDR2 YYDKDF (reference sequence). V was clipped by 0 bases and J by 7 bases, with 10 bases between them. The CDR3 spans 13 residues. This CDR3 reads CATSRDLSGEQYF. The CDR3 nucleotides are TGTGCCACCAGCAGAGATCTCTCGGGTGAGCAGTACTTC.

Notes on this clone: Other DNA variants within this sample encode the same CDR3. J is TRBJ2-2 and V is TRBV6-1; 7 nucleotides align to TRBD1. J gave up 0 bases and V 2 bases, and 3 bases lay outside the gene matches. This CDR3 contains 16 residues. The germline CDR1 and CDR2 sequences are MNHNS and SASEGT. The DNA for the CDR3 is TGTGCCAGCAGTGAACTAGGGGGCGCGAACACCGGGGAGCTGTTTTTT. It is translated as CASSELGGANTGELFF.

The chain employs TRBV19 and TRBJ1-2, with D unclear. V was pared by 7 bases and J by 2 bases, with 11 bases between. This CDR3 is built from 13 residues. Germline V gene lookup returns CDR1 LNHDA and CDR2 SQIVND (reference sequence). In DNA form, the CDR3 reads TGTGCCAGTAACCCTGGAGGGAACTATGGCTACACCTTC. Its translation is CASNPGGNYGYTF.

The rearrangement joins TRBV5-1 to TRBJ1-1, with 9 bases lining up with TRBD1. The CDR3 has 16 residues. Germline loops: CDR1 SGHRS, CDR2 YFSETQ. J was trimmed by 6 bases and V by 0 bases; bases with no gene match: 9. CDR3 DNA sequence: TGCGCCAGCAGCTTGGCCAGCGGACAGGGGACGTCTGAAGCTTTCTTT. Its translation is CASSLASGQGTSEAFF.

This chain links TRBV2 with TRBJ2-3, with 12 bases fitting TRBD2. Germline-derived CDR1 and CDR2 are SNHLY and FYNNEI. CDR3 length: 14 residues. V dropped 10 bases and J dropped 4; count of bases not matched to a gene: 6. CDR3 protein: CANLRLAGADTQYF. The CDR3 region has the DNA TGTGCCAACCTTCGACTAGCGGGGGCAGATACGCAGTATTTT.

CDR3 nucleotides: TGTGCCAGCAGCTTTGAGCCGGGTAACACAGATACGCAGTATTTT. Translating it yields CASSFEPGNTDTQYF. The V gene is TRBV5-4, the J gene TRBJ2-3; D gene uncertain. The V gene's germline CDR1 is SGHNT and CDR2 YYREEE (reference sequence). V gave up 2 bases and J gave up 2 bases, with 12 bases separating them. The CDR3 is made up of 15 amino acids.

Details on this clone: Mismatch with germline at one junction end may stem from a read error. Within the sample, other DNA sequences also encode this same CDR3. This chain joins TRBV5-1 and TRBJ2-7, with 7 bases lining up with TRBD1. The CDR3 runs 14 residues. Germline values: CDR1 SGHRS, CDR2 YFSETQ. The CDR3 DNA sequence: TGTGCCAGCAGCTTGTCACAGGGGCCCTACGAGCAGTACTTC. It translates to CASSLSQGPYEQYF.

The gene calls are TRBV2 and TRBJ2-5; D is possibly TRBD2 (5 bases). CDR1 is SNHLY and CDR2 is FYNNEI in the germline V gene. The length of the CDR3 is 12 residues. Trimming took off 6 bases at V and 9 bases at J, with 14 bases between the two ends. CDR3 region: CASRTDYSPQYF. The CDR3 region has the DNA TGTGCCAGCAGGACCGACTATTCCCCCCAGTACTTC.

This clone was recorded only once. The rearrangement uses TRBV7-3 and TRBJ2-7; TRBD1 agrees at 11 bases. In germline, CDR1 is SGHTA, CDR2 FQGTGA. The CDR3 loop spans 18 amino acids. The J segment lost 6 bases and the V segment lost 4 bases, leaving 17 bases of the junction unmatched. CDR3 region: CASSSLGQGASKPLEQYF. CDR3 DNA sequence: TGTGCCAGCAGCTCACTCGGACAGGGGGCGTCGAAGCCTCTCGAGCAGTACTTC.

The chain joins TRBV6-5 to TRBJ2-7, with 8 bases that match TRBD1. J was trimmed by 0 bases and V by 1 base; bases with no gene match: 2. The germline V gene has CDR1 MNHEY and CDR2 SVGAGI. This CDR3 is 15 amino acids long. In DNA, the CDR3 is TGTGCCAGCAGTTACTACAGGGGGAGCTCCTACGAGCAGTACTTC. Translation: CASSYYRGSSYEQYF.

This chain links TRBV19 with TRBJ2-1, with D maybe TRBD2 (5 bases). The V and J ends lost 0 bases and 7 bases respectively, with 13 bases between them. Germline-derived CDR1 and CDR2 are LNHDA and SQIVND (reference sequence). CDR3 length equals 15 residues. This CDR3 reads CASSIDRRSGNEQFF. In DNA form, the CDR3 reads TGTGCCAGTAGTATAGATCGGAGGTCGGGGAATGAGCAGTTCTTC.

The CDR3: CASSEPRTSESPDTQYF. The CDR3 region has the DNA TGCGCCAGCAGTGAGCCTAGGACTAGCGAGTCCCCAGATACGCAGTATTTT. The J gene is TRBJ2-3, the V gene TRBV10-2; 9 bases are a match to TRBD2. The CDR3 covers 17 residues. Germline assignment: CDR1 WSHSY and CDR2 SAAADI. The junction had 10 bases not matched to a gene; V was cut back by 2 bases and J by 4 bases.

The CDR3 DNA reads as TGTGCCACCCAAAGCGGGAGCAGCCCCTACGAGCAGTACTTC. Residues: CATQSGSSPYEQYF. V gene TRBV27 combines with J gene TRBJ2-7; 8 nucleotides align to TRBD2. Unmatched junction bases numbered 10, after V lost 10 bases and J lost 2 bases. CDR1 is MNHEY, CDR2 SMNVEV, per germline (reference sequence). The CDR3 is made up of 14 amino acids.

The chain uses TRBV4-2 and TRBJ1-3, with D possibly being TRBD1 (5 bases). Per germline, CDR1 LGHNA and CDR2 YNFKEQ. This CDR3 has 17 amino acids. Trimming took 0 bases from V and 1 from J, leaving 13 bases between them. This CDR3 reads CASSQDGVRVSGNTIYF. Written as DNA, the CDR3 is TGTGCCAGCAGCCAAGATGGGGTCAGGGTGTCTGGAAACACCATATATTTT.

The chain employs TRBV28 and TRBJ2-4; the D gene is possibly TRBD2 (5 bases). Germline V CDR1 and CDR2: MDHEN, SYDVKM. The V end was cut by 1 base, the J end by 3 bases, with 13 bases between. There are 16 residues in the CDR3. CDR3 DNA sequence: TGTGCCAGCAGTTTATTTGAGGGAATACGCAAAAACATTCAGTACTTC. This sequence encodes CASSLFEGIRKNIQYF. Filled out from reference TRBV28 and TRBJ2-4, the complete variable domain reads DVKVTQSSRYLVKRTGEKVFLECVQDMDHENMFWYRQDPGLGLRLIYFSYDVKMKEKGDIPEGYSVSREKKERFSLILESASTNQTSMYLCASSLFEGIRKNIQYFGAGTRLSVL.

This chain joins TRBV6-1 and TRBJ1-1; D gene unclear. V was cut by 3 bases and J by 11 bases, with 10 bases left in between. Germline-derived CDR1 and CDR2 are MNHNS and SASEGT. There are 11 residues in the CDR3. CDR3 residues: CASSDLLEAFF. For the CDR3, the DNA is TGTGCCAGCAGTGACCTACTGGAGGCTTTCTTT.

This chain connects TRBV19 to TRBJ1-1, with D possibly matching TRBD1 (6 bases). This CDR3 has 13 residues. The V gene lost 7 bases and the J gene lost 8 bases, with 17 bases spanning the gap. Germline-derived CDR1 and CDR2 are LNHDA and SQIVND (reference sequence). As DNA, the CDR3 is TGTGCCAGTACCCCCGACGGAGGACAGGAAGCTTTCTTT. This codes for CASTPDGGQEAFF.

The V and J genes are TRBV4-3 and TRBJ2-1; weak D call: TRBD1 (6 bases). With 3 bases removed from V and 5 bases from J, the gap between germline ends came to 14 bases. Looked up from germline, CDR1 is LGHNA and CDR2 is YSLEER. This CDR3 has 15 amino acids. The CDR3 sequence: CASSQDVQGHNEQFF. Written as DNA, the CDR3 is TGCGCCAGCAGCCAGGACGTCCAGGGGCACAATGAGCAGTTCTTC.

J is TRBJ2-3 and V is TRBV7-2, with D perhaps TRBD2 (6 bases). Trimming took 0 bases from V and 4 from J, leaving 11 bases between them. Germline V gives CDR1 SGHTA, CDR2 FQGNSA. There are 15 residues in the CDR3. CDR3 in DNA: TGTGCCAGCAGCTTAGCGCGGGGCGGGCCAGATACGCAGTATTTT. Protein sequence: CASSLARGGPDTQYF.

The sample holds a few counts of this clone. The chain carries TRBV6-4 and TRBJ1-6, with 8 bases identical to TRBD1. Germline loops: CDR1 MRHNA, CDR2 SNTAGT. Trimming removed 5 bases from V and 5 bases from J; junction bases left unmatched: 5. The CDR3 length is 15 residues. CDR3 in DNA: TGTGCCAGCAGTAGTCGACAGGGGAATAATTCACCCCTCCACTTT. Protein: CASSSRQGNNSPLHF.

The chain employs TRBV19 and TRBJ1-5, with TRBD1 identical over 8 bases. This CDR3 spans 14 amino acids. Per the germline V gene, CDR1 is LNHDA and CDR2 is SQIVND (reference sequence). Trimming removed 6 bases from V and 4 bases from J; junction bases left unmatched: 5. In nucleotides, the CDR3 is TGTGCCAGTAGAGCCGGGACAGGTAATCAGCCCCAGCATTTT. Amino acid sequence: CASRAGTGNQPQHF.